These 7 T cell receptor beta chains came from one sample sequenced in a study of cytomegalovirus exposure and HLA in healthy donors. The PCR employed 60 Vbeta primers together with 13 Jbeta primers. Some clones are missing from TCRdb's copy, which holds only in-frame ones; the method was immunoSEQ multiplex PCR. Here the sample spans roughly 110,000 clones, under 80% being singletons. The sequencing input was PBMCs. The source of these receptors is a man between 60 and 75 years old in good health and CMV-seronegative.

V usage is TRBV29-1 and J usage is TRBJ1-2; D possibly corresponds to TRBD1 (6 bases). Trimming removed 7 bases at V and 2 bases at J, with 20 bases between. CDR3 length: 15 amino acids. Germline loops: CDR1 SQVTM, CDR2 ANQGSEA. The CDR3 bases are TGCAGCGCGTGGGACATATCAAAGGGGAACTATGGCTACACCTTC. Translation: CSAWDISKGNYGYTF.

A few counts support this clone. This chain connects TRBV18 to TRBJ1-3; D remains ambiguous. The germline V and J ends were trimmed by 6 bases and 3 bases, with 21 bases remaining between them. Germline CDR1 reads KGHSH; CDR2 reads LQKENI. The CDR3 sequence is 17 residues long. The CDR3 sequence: CASSPTQAGRIGNTIYF. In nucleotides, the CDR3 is TGTGCCAGCTCTCCCACCCAGGCGGGTAGGATTGGAAACACCATATATTTT.

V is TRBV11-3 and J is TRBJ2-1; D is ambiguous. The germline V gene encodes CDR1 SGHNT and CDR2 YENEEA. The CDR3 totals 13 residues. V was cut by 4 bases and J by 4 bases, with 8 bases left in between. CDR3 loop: CASSSSVYNEQFF. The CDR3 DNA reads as TGTGCCAGCAGCTCTAGTGTGTACAATGAGCAGTTCTTC.

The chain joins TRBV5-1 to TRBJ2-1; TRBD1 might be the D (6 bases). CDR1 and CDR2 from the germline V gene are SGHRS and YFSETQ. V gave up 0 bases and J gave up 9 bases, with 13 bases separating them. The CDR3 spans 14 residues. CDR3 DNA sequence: TGCGCCAGCAGCTTGGATTGGGGGCACGGTGAGCAGTTCTTC. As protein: CASSLDWGHGEQFF. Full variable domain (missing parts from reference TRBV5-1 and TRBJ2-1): KAGVTQTPRYLIKTRGQQVTLSCSPISGHRSVSWYQQTPGQGLQFLFEYFSETQRNKGNFPGRFSGRQFSNSRSEMNVSTLELGDSALYLCASSLDWGHGEQFFGPGTRLTVL.

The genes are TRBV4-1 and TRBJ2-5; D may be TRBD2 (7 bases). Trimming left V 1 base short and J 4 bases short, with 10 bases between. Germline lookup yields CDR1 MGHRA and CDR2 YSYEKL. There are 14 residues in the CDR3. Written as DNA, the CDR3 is TGCGCCAGCAGCCAAGCAAGGGGGGGAGAGACCCAGTACTTC. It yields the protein CASSQARGGETQYF.

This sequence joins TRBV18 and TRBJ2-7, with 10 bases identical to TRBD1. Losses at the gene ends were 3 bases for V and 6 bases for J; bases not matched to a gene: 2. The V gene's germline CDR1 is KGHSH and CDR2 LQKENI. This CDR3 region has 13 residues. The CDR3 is CASSPGQGTEQYF. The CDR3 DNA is TGTGCCAGCTCACCGGGACAGGGGACCGAGCAGTACTTC.

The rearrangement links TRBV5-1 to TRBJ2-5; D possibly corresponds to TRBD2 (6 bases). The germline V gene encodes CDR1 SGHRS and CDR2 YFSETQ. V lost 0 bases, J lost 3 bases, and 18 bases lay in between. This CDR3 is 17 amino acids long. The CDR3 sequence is CASSLGLVGGLEETQYF. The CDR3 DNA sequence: TGCGCCAGCAGCTTGGGTTTGGTGGGAGGTTTAGAAGAGACCCAGTACTTC. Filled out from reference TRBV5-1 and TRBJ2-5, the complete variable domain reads KAGVTQTPRYLIKTRGQQVTLSCSPISGHRSVSWYQQTPGQGLQFLFEYFSETQRNKGNFPGRFSGRQFSNSRSEMNVSTLELGDSALYLCASSLGLVGGLEETQYFGPGTRLLVL.